This TCR beta chain was captured by sequencing in a study of T cells in Graves' hyperthyroidism and ophthalmopathy. Study results and caveats: Most thyroid clonotypes that were expanded above 0.001 also turned up in blood.

A word on this clonotype: Its antigen is not known.

Isolation of PBMCs was performed on 9.5 to 10 ml fresh peripheral blood. RNA transcripts were the template for amplifying TCR beta CDR3 regions. Primed by the HTBI set, a first-round RT-PCR was run on the TCR CDR3. TCRdb ran MiXCR on the multiplex PCR reads and lists one entry per CDR3 protein. This table holds hundreds of thousands of distinct CDR3 sequences, roughly 40% found once. Germline CDR1 and CDR2: SQVTM and ANQGSEA. CDR3 length equals 13 residues. Trimming shortened V by 6 bases and J by 7 bases, and 15 bases separated the two germline ends. The clonotype comes from a man between 18 and 35 years old with Graves' hyperthyroidism. This sequence joins TRBV29-1 and TRBJ1-4, with a tentative D call TRBD1 (6 bases). Material for sequencing was blood. This CDR3 is CSVTGTNTEKLFF. The CDR3 DNA is TGCAGCGTCACAGGGACGAACACTGAAAAACTGTTTTTT.